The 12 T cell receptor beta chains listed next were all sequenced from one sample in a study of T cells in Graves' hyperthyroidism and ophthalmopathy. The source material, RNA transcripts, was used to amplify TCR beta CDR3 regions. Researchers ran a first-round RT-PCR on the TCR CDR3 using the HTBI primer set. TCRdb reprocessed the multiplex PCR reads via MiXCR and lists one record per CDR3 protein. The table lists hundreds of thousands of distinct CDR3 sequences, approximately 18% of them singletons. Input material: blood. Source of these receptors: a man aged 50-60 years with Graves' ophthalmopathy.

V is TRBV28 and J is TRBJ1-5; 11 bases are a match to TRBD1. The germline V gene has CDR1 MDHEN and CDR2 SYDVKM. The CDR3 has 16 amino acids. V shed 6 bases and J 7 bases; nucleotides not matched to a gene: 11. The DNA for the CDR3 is TGTGCCAGCAGACATCCCGGGACAGGGGGGATGCAGCCCCAGCATTTT. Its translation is CASRHPGTGGMQPQHF.

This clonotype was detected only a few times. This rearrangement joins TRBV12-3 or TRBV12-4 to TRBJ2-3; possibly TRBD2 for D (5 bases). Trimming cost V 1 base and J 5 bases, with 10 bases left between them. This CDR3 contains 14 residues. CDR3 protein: CASSLEDSVDTQYF. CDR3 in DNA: TGTGCCAGCAGTTTAGAAGATAGCGTAGATACGCAGTATTTT.

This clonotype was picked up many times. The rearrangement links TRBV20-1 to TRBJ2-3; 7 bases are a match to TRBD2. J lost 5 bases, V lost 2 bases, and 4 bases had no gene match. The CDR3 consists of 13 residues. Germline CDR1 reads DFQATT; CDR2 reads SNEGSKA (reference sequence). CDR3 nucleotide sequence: TGCAGTGCTAGACGGCGGGAGAGAGATACGCAGTATTTT. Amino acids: CSARRRERDTQYF.

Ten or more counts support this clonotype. The CDR3 bases are TGTGCCAGCAGACTCACCGGGACAGGGGTTCAGCCCCAGCATTTT. Translated, it gives CASRLTGTGVQPQHF. The V and J genes are TRBV2 and TRBJ1-5; 10 nucleotides agree with TRBD1. The CDR3 length is 15 residues. The germline CDR1 and CDR2 sequences are SNHLY and FYNNEI. V was clipped by 6 bases and J by 6 bases; unmatched bases: 8.

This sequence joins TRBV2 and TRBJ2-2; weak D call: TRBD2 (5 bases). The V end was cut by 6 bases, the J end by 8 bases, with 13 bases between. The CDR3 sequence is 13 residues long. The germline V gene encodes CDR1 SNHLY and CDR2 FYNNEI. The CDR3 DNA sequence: TGTGCCAGCAGGTTTGGAGGTGATGGGGAGCTGTTTTTT. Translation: CASRFGGDGELFF.

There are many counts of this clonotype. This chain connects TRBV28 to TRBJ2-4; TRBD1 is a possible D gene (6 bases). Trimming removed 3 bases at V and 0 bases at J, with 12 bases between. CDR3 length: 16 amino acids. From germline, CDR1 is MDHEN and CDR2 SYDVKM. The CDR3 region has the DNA TGTGCCAGCAGTTTCCTAGGACAGCTAGCCAAAAACATTCAGTACTTC. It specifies CASSFLGQLAKNIQYF.

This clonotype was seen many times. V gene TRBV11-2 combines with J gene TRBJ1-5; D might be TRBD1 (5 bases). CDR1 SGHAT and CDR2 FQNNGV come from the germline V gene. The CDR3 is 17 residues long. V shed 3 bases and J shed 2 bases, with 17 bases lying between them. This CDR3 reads CASSLSLGTTGNQPQHF. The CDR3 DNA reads TGTGCCAGCAGCTTGAGTTTAGGGACGACGGGCAATCAGCCCCAGCATTTT.

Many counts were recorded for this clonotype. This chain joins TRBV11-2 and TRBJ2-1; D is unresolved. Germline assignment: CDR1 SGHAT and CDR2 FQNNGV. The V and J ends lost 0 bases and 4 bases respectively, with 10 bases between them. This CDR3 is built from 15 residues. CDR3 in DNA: TGTGCCAGCAGCTTAGATCGGGCAGATTACAATGAGCAGTTCTTC. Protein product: CASSLDRADYNEQFF.

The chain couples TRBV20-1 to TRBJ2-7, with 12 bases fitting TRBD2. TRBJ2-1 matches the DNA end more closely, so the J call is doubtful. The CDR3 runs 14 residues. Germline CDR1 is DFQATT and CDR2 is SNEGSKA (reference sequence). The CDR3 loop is CSAIRLAGDYEQFF. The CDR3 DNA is TGCAGTGCCATCCGACTAGCGGGAGATTACGAGCAGTTCTTC.

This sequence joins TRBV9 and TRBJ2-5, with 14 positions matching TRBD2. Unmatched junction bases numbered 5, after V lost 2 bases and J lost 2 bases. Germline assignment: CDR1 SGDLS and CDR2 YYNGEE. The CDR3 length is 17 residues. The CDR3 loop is CASSVGTSGSRQETQYF. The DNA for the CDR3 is TGTGCCAGCAGCGTCGGGACTAGCGGGAGTCGACAAGAGACCCAGTACTTC.

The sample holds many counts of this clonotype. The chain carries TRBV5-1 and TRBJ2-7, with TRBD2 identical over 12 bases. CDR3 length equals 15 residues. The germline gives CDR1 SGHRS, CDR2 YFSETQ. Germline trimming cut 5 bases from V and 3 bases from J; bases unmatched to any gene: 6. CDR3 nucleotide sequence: TGCGCCAGCAGTCCAACTAGCGGGAGGTTCTACGAGCAGTACTTC. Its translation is CASSPTSGRFYEQYF.

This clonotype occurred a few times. CDR3 nucleotides: TGTGCCAGCAGCTCACTAGCGACAAACACCGGGGAGCTGTTTTTT. It yields the protein CASSSLATNTGELFF. The chain uses TRBV5-8 and TRBJ2-2, with 7 bases matching TRBD2. CDR3 size: 15 residues. With 3 bases clipped from V and 2 bases from J, the junction kept 4 bases outside the gene matches. The germline V gene encodes CDR1 SGHTS and CDR2 YDEGEE.